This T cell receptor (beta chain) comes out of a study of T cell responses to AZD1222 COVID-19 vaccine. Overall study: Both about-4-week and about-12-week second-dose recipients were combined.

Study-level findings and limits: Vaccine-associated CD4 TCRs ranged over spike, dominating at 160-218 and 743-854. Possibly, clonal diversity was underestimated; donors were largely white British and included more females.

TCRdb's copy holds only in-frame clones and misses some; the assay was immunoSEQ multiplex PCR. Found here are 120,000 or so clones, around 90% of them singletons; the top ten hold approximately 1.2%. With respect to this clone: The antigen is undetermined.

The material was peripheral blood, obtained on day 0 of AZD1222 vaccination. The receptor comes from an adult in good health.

CDR3 in DNA: TGCGCCAGCAGCCAAGTAGTGGGGATCCCCTACGAGCAGTACTTC. Translation: CASSQVVGIPYEQYF. The chain carries TRBV4-1 and TRBJ2-7; D remains ambiguous. The CDR3 spans 15 residues. Trimming removed 1 base at V and 2 bases at J, with 12 bases between. Germline V lookup: CDR1 MGHRA, CDR2 YSYEKL.